A selection of T cell receptor beta chains follows, all from one sample in a study of human T cells and chemical hapten exposure. TCRdb fed the 5' RACE reads into MiXCR, producing one record per CDR3 protein. The sample includes approximately 110,000 distinct CDR3 sequences, roughly 18% seen only once; the top ten take approximately 3%. Receptor source: a human donor in good health. Both conserved end residues are part of each CDR3. The D gene is left open where the match is weak. Some rows mark clone size as missing; the rest say once, few, many or name a class of expanded clone.

TRBJ1-1 - few TRBV11-2 TGTGCCAGCAGCCCGCAGGGCACTGAAGCTTTCTTT CASSPQGTEAFF
TRBJ2-3 TRBD2 - TRBV5-1 TGCGCCAGCAGCTTTTCACTAGCGCGGAGGACAGATACGCAGTATTTT CASSFSLARRTDTQYF
TRBJ1-5 - few TRBV5-4 TGTGCCAGCAGCTTGGGGGGGGGTCCCCCCGGCAATCAGCCCCAGCATTTT CASSLGGGPPGNQPQHF
TRBJ2-1 TRBD2 - TRBV29-1 TGCAGCGTTGAGCTAGCGGGAGACCACAATGAGCAGTTCTTC CSVELAGDHNEQFF
TRBJ2-3 TRBD2 - TRBV10-1 TGCGCCAGCAGCCCAGCGGGAGGTAGCACAGATACGCAGTATTTT CASSPAGGSTDTQYF
TRBJ2-3 TRBD2 few TRBV12-5 TGTGCTAGTGGTGTCCCCGGGACTACCGGCACAGATACGCAGTATTTT CASGVPGTTGTDTQYF
TRBJ2-1 TRBD2 many TRBV7-2 TGTGCCAGCAGCTCCGGAGTAGCGGGGAATGAGCAGTTCTTC CASSSGVAGNEQFF
TRBJ2-1 TRBD2 few TRBV5-5 TGTGCCAGCAGCTTGGCCAACCGACTAGCGCTCTACAATGAGCAGTTCTTC CASSLANRLALYNEQFF
TRBJ2-4 - few TRBV5-6 TGTGCCAGCAGCTTGACGGGGGCAGAGGGGTACTTC CASSLTGAEGYF
TRBJ1-1 - - TRBV7-9 TGTGCCAGCCGCTCAATAGGGGACTTCCAGAACACTGAAGCTTTCTTT CASRSIGDFQNTEAFF
TRBJ1-1 - few TRBV3-1 TGTGCCAGCAGCCAAGATCCAGGGGTGATGGGCACTGAAGCTTTCTTT CASSQDPGVMGTEAFF
TRBJ1-5 - few TRBV19 TGTGCCAGTAGTCTCAGACAGAGCAATCAGCCCCAGCATTTT CASSLRQSNQPQHF
TRBJ2-1 - - TRBV29-1 TGCAGCGTTACGGGAGATGAGCAGCTCTTC CSVTGDEQLF
TRBJ2-2 - - TRBV11-2 TGTGCCACCCCGCAGCGGACGAACACCGGGGAGCTGTTTTTT CATPQRTNTGELFF
TRBJ2-1 - - TRBV9 TGTGCCAGCAGCGTAGGGGGGTTCAATGAGCAGTTCTTC CASSVGGFNEQFF
TRBJ2-7 - many TRBV6-5 TGTGCCAGCCGGACCCACTCCACTTACGAGCAGTACTTC CASRTHSTYEQYF
TRBJ1-1 - - TRBV5-1 TGCGCCAGCTCCTGGACCGCCAACACTGAAGCTTTCTTT CASSWTANTEAFF
TRBJ1-2 - few TRBV29-1 TGCAGCGTTGACGGCCAGACTGGCTACACCTTC CSVDGQTGYTF
TRBJ2-1 - few TRBV5-8 TGTGCCAGCAGCTTCACCCGGGACTGGGGAGGAGACAATGAGCAGTTCTTC CASSFTRDWGGDNEQFF
TRBJ1-1 TRBD1 - TRBV11-2 TGTGCCAGCAGCTACAGGGGCGAGGCGAACACTGAAGCTTTCTTT CASSYRGEANTEAFF
TRBJ1-2 - - TRBV24-1 TGTGCCACCAGTGACCGGACTACAAACTATGGCTACACCTTC CATSDRTTNYGYTF
TRBJ1-2 TRBD1 - TRBV2 TGTGCCAGCAGACAGGGGTCCCGCTACACCTTC CASRQGSRYTF
TRBJ2-4 - few TRBV4-1 TGCGCCAGCAGCCACCTAAGACAGATCAAAAACATTCAGTACTTC CASSHLRQIKNIQYF
TRBJ2-2 TRBD2 once TRBV28 TGTGCCAGCAGTCTCCGGACTAGCGGAAGTACCGGGGAGCTGTTTTTT CASSLRTSGSTGELFF
TRBJ2-3 TRBD2 - TRBV4-1 TGCGCCAGCAGCCCCCAGGGGCGGGAGGGCCAAGGAGATACGCAGTATTTT CASSPQGREGQGDTQYF
TRBJ2-7 - - TRBV27 TGTGCCAGCAGTTCCCGGGAGTACCCCTACGAGCAGTACTTC CASSSREYPYEQYF
TRBJ2-2 - few TRBV19 TGTGCCAGTAGTCTCCTTAACACCGGGGAGCTGTTTTTT CASSLLNTGELFF
TRBJ1-5 TRBD1 few TRBV23-1 TGCGCCAGCAGTCAAAACAACACGACAGGGGGCGACGTAAATAGCAATCAGCCCCAGCATTTT CASSQNNTTGGDVNSNQPQHF
TRBJ1-4 - - TRBV6-1 TGTGCCAGCAGTGTCCGGGGAAGACATGAAAAACTGTTTTTT CASSVRGRHEKLFF